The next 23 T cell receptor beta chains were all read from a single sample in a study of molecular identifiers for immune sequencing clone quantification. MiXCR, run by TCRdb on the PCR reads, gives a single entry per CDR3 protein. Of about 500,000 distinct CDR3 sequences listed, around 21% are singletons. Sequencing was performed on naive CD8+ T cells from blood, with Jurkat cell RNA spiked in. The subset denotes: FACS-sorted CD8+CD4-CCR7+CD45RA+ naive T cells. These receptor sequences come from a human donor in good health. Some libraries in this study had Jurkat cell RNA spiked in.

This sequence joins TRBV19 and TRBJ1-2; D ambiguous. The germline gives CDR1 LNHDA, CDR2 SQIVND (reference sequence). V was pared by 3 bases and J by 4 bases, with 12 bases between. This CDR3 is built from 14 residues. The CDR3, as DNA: TGTGCCAGTAGTATTCTTTCGGGAGGCTATGGCTACACCTTC. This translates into CASSILSGGYGYTF.

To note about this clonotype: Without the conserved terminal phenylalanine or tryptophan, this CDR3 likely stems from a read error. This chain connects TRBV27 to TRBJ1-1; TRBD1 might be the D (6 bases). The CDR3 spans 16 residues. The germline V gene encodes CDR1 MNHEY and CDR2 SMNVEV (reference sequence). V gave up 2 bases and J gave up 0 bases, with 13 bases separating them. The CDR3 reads CASSLTGAAMNTEAFL. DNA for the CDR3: TGTGCCAGCAGTTTAACGGGGGCGGCCATGAACACTGAAGCTTTCCTT.

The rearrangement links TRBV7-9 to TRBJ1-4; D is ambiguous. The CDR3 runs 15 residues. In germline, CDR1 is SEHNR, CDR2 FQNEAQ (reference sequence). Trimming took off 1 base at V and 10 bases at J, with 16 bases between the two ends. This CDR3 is CASSLGADIKGKLFF. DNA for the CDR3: TGTGCCAGCAGCTTAGGAGCGGATATTAAGGGAAAACTGTTTTTT.

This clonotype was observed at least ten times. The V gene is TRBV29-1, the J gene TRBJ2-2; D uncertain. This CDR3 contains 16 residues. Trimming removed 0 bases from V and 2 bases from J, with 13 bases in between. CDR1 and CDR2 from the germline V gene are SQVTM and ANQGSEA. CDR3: CSVEDPSLGNTGELFF. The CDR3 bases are TGCAGCGTTGAAGATCCAAGCCTTGGTAACACCGGGGAGCTGTTTTTT.

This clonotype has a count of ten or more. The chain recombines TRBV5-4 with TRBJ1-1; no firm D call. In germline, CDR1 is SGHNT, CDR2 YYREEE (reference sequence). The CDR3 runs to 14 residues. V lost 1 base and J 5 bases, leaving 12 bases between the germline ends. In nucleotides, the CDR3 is TGTGCCAGCAGCTTGTATTTCGGTGGTACTGAAGCTTTCTTT. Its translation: CASSLYFGGTEAFF.

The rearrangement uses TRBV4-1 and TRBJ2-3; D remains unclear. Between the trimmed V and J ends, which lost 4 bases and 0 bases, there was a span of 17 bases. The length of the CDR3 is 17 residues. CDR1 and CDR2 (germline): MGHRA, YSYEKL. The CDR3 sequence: CASSPNGVTSSTDTQYF. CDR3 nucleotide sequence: TGCGCCAGCAGCCCAAATGGGGTTACCTCCAGCACAGATACGCAGTATTTT.

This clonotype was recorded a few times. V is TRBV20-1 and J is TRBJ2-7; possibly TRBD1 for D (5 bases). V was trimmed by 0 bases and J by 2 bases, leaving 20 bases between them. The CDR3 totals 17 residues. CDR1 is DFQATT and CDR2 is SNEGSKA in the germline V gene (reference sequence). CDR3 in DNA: TGCAGTGCTAGAGATTTCAGACAGCCCCACATGACCTACGAGCAGTACTTC. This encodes CSARDFRQPHMTYEQYF.

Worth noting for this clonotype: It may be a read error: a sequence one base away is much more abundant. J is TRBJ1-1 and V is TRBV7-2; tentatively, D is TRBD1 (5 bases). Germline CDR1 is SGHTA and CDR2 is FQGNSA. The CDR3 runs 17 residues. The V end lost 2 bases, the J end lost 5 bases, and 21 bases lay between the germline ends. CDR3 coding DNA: TGTGCCAGCAGCTTAAGTTGGGGCGAGGGTCGGGGGACTGAAGCTTTCTTT. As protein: CASSLSWGEGRGTEAFF.

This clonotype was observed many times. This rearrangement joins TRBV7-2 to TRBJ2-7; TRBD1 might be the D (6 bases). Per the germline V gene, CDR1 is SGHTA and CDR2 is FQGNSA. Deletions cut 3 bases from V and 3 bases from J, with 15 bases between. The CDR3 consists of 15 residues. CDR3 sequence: CASSLSSSGVYEQYF. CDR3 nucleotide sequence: TGTGCCAGCAGCTTGAGTAGCTCAGGGGTCTACGAGCAGTACTTC.

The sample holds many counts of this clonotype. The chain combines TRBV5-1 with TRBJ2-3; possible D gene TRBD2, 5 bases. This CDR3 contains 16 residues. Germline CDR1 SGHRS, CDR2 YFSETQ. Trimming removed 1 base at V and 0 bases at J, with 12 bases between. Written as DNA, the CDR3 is TGCGCCAGCAGCTTGAACTCGGGGATAAGCACAGATACGCAGTATTTT. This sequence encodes CASSLNSGISTDTQYF.

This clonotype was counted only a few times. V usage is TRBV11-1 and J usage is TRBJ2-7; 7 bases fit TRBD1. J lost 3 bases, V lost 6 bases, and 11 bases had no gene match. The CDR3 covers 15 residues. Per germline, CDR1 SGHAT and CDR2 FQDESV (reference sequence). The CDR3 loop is CASSIIRDSSYEQYF. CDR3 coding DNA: TGTGCCAGCAGTATAATAAGGGACAGCAGCTACGAGCAGTACTTC.

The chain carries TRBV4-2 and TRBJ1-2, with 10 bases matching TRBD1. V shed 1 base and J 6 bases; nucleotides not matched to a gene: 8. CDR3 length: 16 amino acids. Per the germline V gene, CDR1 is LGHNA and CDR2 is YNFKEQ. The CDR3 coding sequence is TGTGCCAGCAGCCAAGTTCCGGGACAGGGGATGCATGGCTACACCTTC. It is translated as CASSQVPGQGMHGYTF.

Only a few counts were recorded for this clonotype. CDR3 loop: CASSVADGELFF. The CDR3 region has the DNA TGTGCCAGCAGTGTAGCGGACGGGGAGCTGTTTTTT. V gene TRBV25-1 combines with J gene TRBJ2-2; maybe TRBD2 (6 bases). The CDR3 totals 12 residues. In germline, CDR1 is MGHDK, CDR2 SYGVNS. V lost 4 bases and J lost 7, with 7 bases in between.

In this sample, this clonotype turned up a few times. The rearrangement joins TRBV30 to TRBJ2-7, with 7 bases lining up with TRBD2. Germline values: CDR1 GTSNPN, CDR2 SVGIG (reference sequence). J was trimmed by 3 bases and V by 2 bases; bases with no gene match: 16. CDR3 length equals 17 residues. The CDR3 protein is CAWSPPPERDSFYEQYF. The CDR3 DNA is TGTGCCTGGAGTCCACCCCCGGAGCGGGATTCGTTCTACGAGCAGTACTTC.

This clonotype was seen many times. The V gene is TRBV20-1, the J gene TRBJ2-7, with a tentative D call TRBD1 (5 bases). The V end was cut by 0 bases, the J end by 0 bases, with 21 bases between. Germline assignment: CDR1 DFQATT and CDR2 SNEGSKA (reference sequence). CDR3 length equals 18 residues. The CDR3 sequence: CSARDLGARGLSSYEQYF. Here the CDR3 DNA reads TGCAGTGCTAGAGATCTTGGAGCAAGGGGCCTGAGCTCCTACGAGCAGTACTTC.

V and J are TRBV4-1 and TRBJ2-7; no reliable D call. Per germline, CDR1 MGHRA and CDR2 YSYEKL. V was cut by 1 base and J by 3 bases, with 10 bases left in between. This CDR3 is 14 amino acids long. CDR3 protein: CASSQVVSFYEQYF. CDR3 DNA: TGCGCCAGCAGCCAAGTGGTCAGCTTCTACGAGCAGTACTTC.

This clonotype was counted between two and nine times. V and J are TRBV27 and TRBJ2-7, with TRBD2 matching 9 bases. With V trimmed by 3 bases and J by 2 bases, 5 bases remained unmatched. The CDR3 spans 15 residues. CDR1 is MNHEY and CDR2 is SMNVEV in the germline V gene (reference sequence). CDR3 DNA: TGTGCCAGCAGTTTCTCTAGCGGGGTTACCTACGAGCAGTACTTC. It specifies CASSFSSGVTYEQYF.

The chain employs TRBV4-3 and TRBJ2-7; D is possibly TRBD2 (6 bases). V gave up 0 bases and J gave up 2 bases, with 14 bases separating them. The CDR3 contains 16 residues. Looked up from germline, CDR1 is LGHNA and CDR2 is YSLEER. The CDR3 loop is CASSQEVGLSTYEQYF. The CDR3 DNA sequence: TGCGCCAGCAGCCAAGAAGTGGGACTGAGCACCTACGAGCAGTACTTC.

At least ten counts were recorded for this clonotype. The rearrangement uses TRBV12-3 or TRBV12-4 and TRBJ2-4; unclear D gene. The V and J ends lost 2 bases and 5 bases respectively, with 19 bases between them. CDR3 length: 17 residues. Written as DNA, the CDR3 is TGTGCCAGCAGTTTATGGGGTCCCGAAGGTCTTCAAAACATTCAGTACTTC. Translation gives CASSLWGPEGLQNIQYF.

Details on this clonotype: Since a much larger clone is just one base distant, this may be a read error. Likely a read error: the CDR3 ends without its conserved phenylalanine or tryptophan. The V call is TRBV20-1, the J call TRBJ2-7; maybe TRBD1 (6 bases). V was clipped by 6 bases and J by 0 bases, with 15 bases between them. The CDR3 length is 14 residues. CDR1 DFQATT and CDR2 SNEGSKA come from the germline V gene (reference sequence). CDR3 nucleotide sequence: TGCAGTGCCTATGCCAGGGGAAGCTCCTACGAGCAGTACCTC. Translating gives CSAYARGSSYEQYL.

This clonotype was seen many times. CDR3 in DNA: TGTGCCAGCAGTTTTGGGGGGCCCGGGGAGCTGTTTTTT. Its translation is CASSFGGPGELFF. V gene TRBV27 combines with J gene TRBJ2-2; either TRBD1 or TRBD2 may fit D (6 bases each). The germline V gene has CDR1 MNHEY and CDR2 SMNVEV (reference sequence). This CDR3 has 13 amino acids. The germline V and J ends were trimmed by 3 bases and 6 bases, with 8 bases remaining between them.

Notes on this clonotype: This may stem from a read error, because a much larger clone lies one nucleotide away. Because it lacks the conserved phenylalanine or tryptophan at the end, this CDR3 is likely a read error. The CDR3 DNA reads as TGTGCCAGCGGAAGTGGACAGACTAGCAATCAGCCCCAGCATCTT. This gives the protein CASGSGQTSNQPQHL. The chain has TRBV2 and TRBJ1-5; D is possibly TRBD1 (6 bases). Per the germline V gene, CDR1 is SNHLY and CDR2 is FYNNEI. Trimming stripped 8 bases from V and 0 bases from J, with 14 bases between. This CDR3 is 15 amino acids long.

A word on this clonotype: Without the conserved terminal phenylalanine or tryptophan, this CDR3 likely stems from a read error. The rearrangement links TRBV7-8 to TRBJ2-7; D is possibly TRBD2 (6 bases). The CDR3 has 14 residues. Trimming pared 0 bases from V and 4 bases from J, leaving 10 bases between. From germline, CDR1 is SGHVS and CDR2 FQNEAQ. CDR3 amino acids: CASSLALGGYEQYL. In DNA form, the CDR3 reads TGTGCCAGCAGCTTAGCGTTAGGAGGGTACGAGCAGTACCTC.